This T cell receptor beta chain appears in the sequencing data of a study of blood T cell repertoires in COVID-19. Study context: Acute and convalescent COVID-19 samples came from the United States, Italy and Spain. The cDNA or gDNA used as material had been derived from T cells, B-cell-depleted T cells, or PBMCs.

Per the original data handling: Reference gene primer amplification gave nucleated cell count estimates. Libraries were prepared by immunoSEQ multiplex PCR; TCRdb keeps only in-frame clonotypes and omits some of them. V, J and clone size were drawn from that table, and D and trimming were deduced from the DNA. Among 50,000 or so clones listed, roughly 86% were seen once. V was clipped by 4 bases and J by 6 bases; unmatched bases: 7. The germline V gene has CDR1 MGHRA and CDR2 YSYEKL. This CDR3 contains 16 residues. The sequence was collected from a woman aged 55-70 years with acute or convalescent COVID-19. The chain combines TRBV4-1 with TRBJ1-6; 9 nucleotides agree with TRBD1. The sequenced sample was peripheral blood. CDR3 region: CASSRALDRGNSPLHF. CDR3 coding DNA: TGCGCCAGCAGCCGAGCGCTGGACAGGGGTAATTCACCCCTCCACTTT.